The rows below give T cell receptor beta chains drawn from one sample of a study of CD8 T cells in Susac syndrome. TCRdb used MiXCR to reprocess the immunoSEQ multiplex PCR reads, holding one entry per CDR3 protein. Of around 150,000 distinct CDR3 sequences listed, 90% to 95% are singletons. Sequencing was performed on CD4+ T cells from PBMCs. The receptors shown here come from a human donor in good health. Each CDR3 is given with its conserved first and last residue. The order of the fields is V gene, J gene, D gene, clone size, CDR3 protein, CDR3 DNA. A D gene is named only where the DNA matches it firmly. Not all rows give a size; the values are once, few, many and, for expanded clones, a class.

v_call: TRBV12-3/TRBV12-4
j_call: TRBJ2-1
d_call: TRBD1
clone_size: NA
cdr3_aa: CASSPGQGASSEQFF
cdr3_nt: TGTGCCAGCAGTCCTGGACAGGGCGCTAGCTCAGAGCAGTTCTTC

v_call: TRBV9
j_call: TRBJ1-1
d_call: NA
clone_size: NA
cdr3_aa: CASSVGGGMTEAFF
cdr3_nt: TGTGCCAGCAGCGTAGGCGGGGGTATGACTGAAGCTTTCTTT

v_call: TRBV5-1
j_call: TRBJ1-1
d_call: NA
clone_size: NA
cdr3_aa: CASSLFSITLNTEAFF
cdr3_nt: TGCGCCAGCAGCTTGTTTTCAATTACCTTGAACACTGAAGCTTTCTTT

v_call: TRBV4-2
j_call: TRBJ1-1
d_call: NA
clone_size: NA
cdr3_aa: CASSQDSLIGAHTEAFF
cdr3_nt: TGTGCCAGCAGCCAAGATTCGCTTATAGGGGCGCACACTGAAGCTTTCTTT

v_call: TRBV29-1
j_call: TRBJ1-5
d_call: TRBD1
clone_size: NA
cdr3_aa: CSVGTGASNQPQHF
cdr3_nt: TGCAGCGTTGGAACAGGGGCGAGCAATCAGCCCCAGCATTTT

v_call: TRBV7-2
j_call: TRBJ2-2
d_call: TRBD1
clone_size: NA
cdr3_aa: CASSLFTTGGNTGELFF
cdr3_nt: TGTGCCAGCAGCTTATTTACGACAGGGGGGAACACCGGGGAGCTGTTTTTT

v_call: TRBV5-1
j_call: TRBJ1-1
d_call: NA
clone_size: NA
cdr3_aa: CASTPGGAVPEAFF
cdr3_nt: TGCGCCAGCACCCCGGGGGGCGCCGTCCCTGAAGCTTTCTTT

v_call: TRBV27
j_call: TRBJ2-7
d_call: NA
clone_size: NA
cdr3_aa: CASSPRGREQYF
cdr3_nt: TGTGCCAGCAGTCCCCGGGGGCGCGAGCAGTACTTC

v_call: TRBV11-2
j_call: TRBJ2-1
d_call: TRBD2
clone_size: NA
cdr3_aa: CASSSLAGGGYNEQFF
cdr3_nt: TGTGCCAGCAGCTCACTAGCGGGGGGCGGCTACAATGAGCAGTTCTTC

v_call: TRBV9
j_call: TRBJ1-1
d_call: NA
clone_size: once
cdr3_aa: CASSVTGPGTEAFF
cdr3_nt: TGTGCCAGCAGCGTAACAGGTCCGGGCACTGAAGCTTTCTTT

v_call: TRBV4-2
j_call: TRBJ2-2
d_call: NA
clone_size: NA
cdr3_aa: CASSPSTGGSTGELFF
cdr3_nt: TGTGCCAGCAGCCCCTCCACGGGGGGCAGTACCGGGGAGCTGTTTTTT

v_call: TRBV23-1
j_call: TRBJ2-4
d_call: TRBD1
clone_size: NA
cdr3_aa: CASSQSIRQGPGITYF
cdr3_nt: TGCGCCAGCAGTCAATCGATTCGACAGGGGCCGGGTATCACGTACTTC

v_call: TRBV19
j_call: TRBJ1-2
d_call: NA
clone_size: NA
cdr3_aa: CASSPPGAKYGYTF
cdr3_nt: TGTGCCAGTAGTCCGCCGGGGGCAAAATATGGCTACACCTTC

v_call: TRBV12-3/TRBV12-4
j_call: TRBJ1-1
d_call: NA
clone_size: once
cdr3_aa: CASSFGGADTEAFF
cdr3_nt: TGTGCCAGCAGTTTCGGGGGGGCTGACACTGAAGCTTTCTTT

v_call: TRBV20-1
j_call: TRBJ1-1
d_call: NA
clone_size: NA
cdr3_aa: CSASPGTVEAFF
cdr3_nt: TGCAGTGCTAGTCCAGGGACGGTTGAAGCTTTCTTT

v_call: TRBV9
j_call: TRBJ1-5
d_call: NA
clone_size: NA
cdr3_aa: CASSVWANQPQHF
cdr3_nt: TGTGCCAGCAGCGTTTGGGCGAATCAGCCCCAGCATTTT

v_call: TRBV7-9
j_call: TRBJ2-5
d_call: TRBD1
clone_size: NA
cdr3_aa: CASSNRQGMETQYF
cdr3_nt: TGTGCCAGCAGCAACCGACAGGGAATGGAGACCCAGTACTTC

v_call: TRBV7-2
j_call: TRBJ1-5
d_call: NA
clone_size: few
cdr3_aa: CASSLTGNQPQHF
cdr3_nt: TGTGCCAGCAGCTTGACAGGCAATCAGCCCCAGCATTTT

v_call: TRBV9
j_call: TRBJ2-1
d_call: TRBD2
clone_size: NA
cdr3_aa: CASSVGVGGAWQFF
cdr3_nt: TGTGCCAGCAGCGTAGGGGTCGGGGGGGCCTGGCAGTTCTTC

v_call: TRBV29-1
j_call: TRBJ2-3
d_call: NA
clone_size: once
cdr3_aa: CSGSRADTQYF
cdr3_nt: TGCAGCGGTTCTAGAGCAGATACGCAGTATTTT

v_call: TRBV6-5
j_call: TRBJ1-6
d_call: NA
clone_size: NA
cdr3_aa: CASSWTVLNSPLHF
cdr3_nt: TGTGCCAGCAGTTGGACAGTACTAAATTCACCCCTCCACTTT

v_call: TRBV6-1
j_call: TRBJ1-1
d_call: NA
clone_size: NA
cdr3_aa: CASITVIGYTEAFF
cdr3_nt: TGTGCCAGCATAACGGTTATCGGGTACACTGAAGCTTTCTTT